These T cell receptor beta chains were read from a single sample in a study of blood T cell repertoires in COVID-19. Generated by immunoSEQ multiplex PCR, the TCRdb table keeps only in-frame clones and is missing some. The profile shows about 210,000 clones, around 80% of them singletons. The sequenced sample consisted of peripheral blood. All receptors derive from an elderly woman with COVID-19, enrolled during active disease. Both conserved end residues are part of each CDR3. A D gene is named only where the DNA matches it firmly. The size of a clone is reported for some rows only, either as once, few or many, or as a class for expanded clones.

J gene,V gene,clone size,D gene,CDR3 DNA,CDR3 protein
TRBJ2-2,TRBV3-1/TRBV3-2,-,TRBD2,TGTGCCAGCAGCCGACTAGCGGGAGGCCTCTCGAACACCGGGGAGCTGTTTTTT,CASSRLAGGLSNTGELFF
TRBJ1-1,TRBV9,-,TRBD1,TGTGCCAGCAGCATAATACCGACAGGGACTGAAGCTTTCTTT,CASSIIPTGTEAFF
TRBJ2-3,TRBV19,-,TRBD2,TGTGCCAGTCGGCCCCATAGCGGGATTAGAGATACGCAGTATTTT,CASRPHSGIRDTQYF
TRBJ2-1,TRBV5-1,-,-,TGCGCCAGCAGCTTGGAACACGGAGTCGATGAGCAGTTCTTC,CASSLEHGVDEQFF
TRBJ1-2,TRBV5-8,-,TRBD1,TGTGCCAGCAACCCGAGGGGGCCCGCTAACTATGGCTACACCTTC,CASNPRGPANYGYTF
TRBJ2-2,TRBV6-6,-,TRBD1,TGTGCCAGCAGATCCCGACAGGGTGACACCGGGGAGCTGTTTTTT,CASRSRQGDTGELFF
TRBJ1-5,TRBV11-2,-,-,TGTGCCAGCAGCTTAGGACCCCCTAGCCGTCTCGGGCCCCAGCATTTT,CASSLGPPSRLGPQHF
TRBJ1-2,TRBV13,-,TRBD1,TGTGCCAGCAGAATGGCTGGGACAGACCGGGGGGGCTACACCTTC,CASRMAGTDRGGYTF
TRBJ2-5,TRBV5-6,-,-,TGTGCCAGCAGCTTTGGGGGCCGGCAAGAGACCCAGTACTTC,CASSFGGRQETQYF
TRBJ1-4,TRBV19,-,-,TGTGCCAGCCACACAACTAATGAAAAACTGTTTTTT,CASHTTNEKLFF
TRBJ1-2,TRBV10-3,once,-,TGTGCCATCAGTGAGGCAGGTTATGGCTACACCTTC,CAISEAGYGYTF
TRBJ1-1,TRBV7-9,-,TRBD1,TGTGCCAGCAGCTCGGGACAGGGCCCGAAGGGTTTCTTT,CASSSGQGPKGFF
TRBJ2-5,TRBV4-1,once,-,TGCGCCAGCAGCCATATCGACAGCCAAGAGACCCAGTACTTC,CASSHIDSQETQYF
TRBJ2-6,TRBV7-6,-,TRBD1,TGTGCCAGCAGCCAAGACAGGGCCTATGGGGCCAACGTCCTGACTTTC,CASSQDRAYGANVLTF
TRBJ2-7,TRBV5-1,-,-,TGCGCCAGCAGCTTGATCGAGACCTACGAGCAGTACTTC,CASSLIETYEQYF